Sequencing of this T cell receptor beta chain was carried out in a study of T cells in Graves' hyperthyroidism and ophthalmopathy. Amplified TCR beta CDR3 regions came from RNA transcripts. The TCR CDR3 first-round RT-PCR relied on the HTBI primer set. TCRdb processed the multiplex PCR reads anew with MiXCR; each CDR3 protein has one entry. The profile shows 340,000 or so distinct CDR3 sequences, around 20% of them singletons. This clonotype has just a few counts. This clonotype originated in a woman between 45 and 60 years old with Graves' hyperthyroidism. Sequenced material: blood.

The CDR3 spells CASRSPGINQPQHF. The DNA for the CDR3 is TGTGCCAGCAGGTCCCCAGGGATTAACCAGCCCCAGCATTTT. The chain uses TRBV6-1 and TRBJ1-5, with D tentatively TRBD1 (5 bases). Germline V gives CDR1 MNHNS, CDR2 SASEGT. V dropped 6 bases and J dropped 7 bases, with 16 bases sitting between them. The CDR3 loop spans 14 amino acids.